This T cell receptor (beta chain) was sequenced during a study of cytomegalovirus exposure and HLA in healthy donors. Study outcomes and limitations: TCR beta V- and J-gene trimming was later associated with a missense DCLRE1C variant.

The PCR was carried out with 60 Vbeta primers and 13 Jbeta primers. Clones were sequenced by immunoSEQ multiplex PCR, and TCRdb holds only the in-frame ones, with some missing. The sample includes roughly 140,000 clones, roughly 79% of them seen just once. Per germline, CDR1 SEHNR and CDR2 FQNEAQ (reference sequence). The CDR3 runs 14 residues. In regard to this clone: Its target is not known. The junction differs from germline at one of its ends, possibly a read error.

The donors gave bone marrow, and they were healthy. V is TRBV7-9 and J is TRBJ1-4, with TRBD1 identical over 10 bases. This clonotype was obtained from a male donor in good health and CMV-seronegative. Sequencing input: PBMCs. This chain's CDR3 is CSSSRQGAREKLFF. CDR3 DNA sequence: TGTTCCAGCAGTCGACAGGGGGCGAGAGAAAAACTGTTTTTT.